This T cell receptor beta chain is from a study of CD8 T cells in ankylosing spondylitis. Findings and limits, study-wide: One TCR beta motif, made up of roughly eight highly homologous variants, appeared characteristic of ankylosing spondylitis blood. Peripheral blood samples showed relatively rare disease-linked clones, and these clones were CD8+. Certain motif variants had earlier appeared in reactive arthritis synovial fluid and blood.

Quantitative molecular-barcoded 5'-RACE generated the TCR beta libraries. TCRdb re-called the 5' RACE reads through MiXCR, storing one row per CDR3 protein. The profile covers roughly 200,000 distinct CDR3 sequences, with around 13% appearing a single time and 15% to 20% taken by the ten largest. This clonotype was counted only a few times. Its antigen is still unknown. Trimming pared 0 bases from V and 1 base from J, leaving 17 bases between. This CDR3 spans 18 amino acids. The germline V gene has CDR1 LNHDA and CDR2 SQIVND (reference sequence). The chain has TRBV19 and TRBJ2-3; TRBD2 is a possible D gene (5 bases). The clonotype comes from a male donor with ankylosing spondylitis or in good health (not recorded which). The sample consisted of blood, either unsorted or a sorted T cell fraction (not recorded which). For the CDR3, the DNA is TGTGCCAGTAGTATAGATCACATTAGCGCACCCGGCACAGATACGCAGTATTTT. It codes for CASSIDHISAPGTDTQYF. Drawing the rest from reference TRBV19 and TRBJ2-3, the complete variable domain is DGGITQSPKYLFRKEGQNVTLSCEQNLNHDAMYWYRQDPGQGLRLIYYSQIVNDFQKGDIAEGYSVSREKKESFPLTVTSAQKNPTAFYLCASSIDHISAPGTDTQYFGPGTRLTVL.